This TCR beta chain was documented in a study of blood T cell repertoires in COVID-19. Study information: The United States, Italy and Spain supplied acute and convalescent COVID-19 samples. Sources were T cells, B-cell-depleted T cells, or PBMCs; the material itself was cDNA or gDNA.

Using immunoSEQ multiplex PCR, the repertoire was profiled, and TCRdb retains in-frame clones only, with some absent. The sample has fewer than 300,000 clones; approximately 89% are singletons. This CDR3 has 19 residues. Germline values: CDR1 SGHTA, CDR2 FQGNSA. J gave up 2 bases and V 6 bases, and 13 bases lay outside the gene matches. Material for sequencing was peripheral blood. The clonotype comes from a man between 35 and 55 years old who had recovered from COVID-19. This chain links TRBV7-2 with TRBJ2-1; the match to TRBD2 covers 13 bases. The CDR3 region has the DNA TGTGCCAGCAGATCCTCACTAGCGGGAGGGGGCGGGGCCTACAATGAGCAGTTCTTC. This translates into CASRSSLAGGGGAYNEQFF. The full variable domain, rest sourced from reference TRBV7-2 and TRBJ2-1, is GAGVSQSPSNKVTEKGKDVELRCDPISGHTALYWYRQSLGQGLEFLIYFQGNSAPDKSGLPSDRFSAERTGGSVSTLTIQRTQQEDSAVYLCASRSSLAGGGGAYNEQFFGPGTRLTVL.